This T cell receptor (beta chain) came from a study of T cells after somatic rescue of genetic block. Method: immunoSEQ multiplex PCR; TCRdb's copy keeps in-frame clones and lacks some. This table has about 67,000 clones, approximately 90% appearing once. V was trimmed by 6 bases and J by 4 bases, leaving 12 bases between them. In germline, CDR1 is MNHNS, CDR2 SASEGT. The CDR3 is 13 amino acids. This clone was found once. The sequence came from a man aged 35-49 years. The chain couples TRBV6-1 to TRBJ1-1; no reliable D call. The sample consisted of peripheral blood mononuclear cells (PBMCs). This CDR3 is CASRAQYSTEAFF. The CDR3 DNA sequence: TGTGCCAGCAGGGCACAGTATTCCACTGAAGCTTTCTTT.